What follows are 13 T cell receptor beta chains derived from one specimen sequenced in a study of blood T cell repertoires in COVID-19. Using immunoSEQ multiplex PCR, the repertoire was profiled, and TCRdb retains in-frame clones only, with some absent. The table records around 150,000 clones, 76% of them present only once. The sample comprised peripheral blood. These TCRs come from a woman over 75 with active or convalescent COVID-19.

The V gene is TRBV5-5, the J gene TRBJ2-7, with 7 bases identical to TRBD1. V gave up 0 bases and J gave up 6 bases; unmatched junction bases: 9. Germline CDR1 SGHKS, CDR2 YYEKEE (reference sequence). This CDR3 region has 15 residues. DNA of the CDR3: TGTGCCAGCAGCTTGGGTCAGTTGGCAGGGGGCGAGCAGTACTTC. Protein product: CASSLGQLAGGEQYF.

This chain uses TRBV14 with TRBJ2-5; D unresolved. CDR3 length: 12 amino acids. V was shortened by 1 base and J by 5 bases, with 5 bases between the two germline ends. Germline lookup yields CDR1 SGHDN and CDR2 FVKESK. Here the CDR3 DNA reads TGTGCCAGCAGCCAAGTTCTCGAGACCCAGTACTTC. This translates into CASSQVLETQYF.

The J gene is TRBJ2-3, the V gene TRBV7-3; D may be TRBD2 (6 bases). Germline assignment: CDR1 SGHTA and CDR2 FQGTGA. This CDR3 is built from 13 residues. V shed 6 bases and J shed 0 bases, with 7 bases lying between them. In nucleotides, the CDR3 is TGTGCCAGCAGGGGGGGTAGCACAGATACGCAGTATTTT. Translated, it gives CASRGGSTDTQYF.

The chain links TRBV7-9 to TRBJ1-6; the D gene is possibly TRBD1 (5 bases). The V gene's germline CDR1 is SEHNR and CDR2 FQNEAQ (reference sequence). The CDR3 is 12 amino acids. Between the trimmed V and J ends, which lost 5 bases and 10 bases, there was a span of 9 bases. The CDR3 is CASSPQESPLHF. The CDR3 nucleotides are TGTGCCAGCAGCCCACAGGAATCACCCCTCCACTTT.

This clone was seen only once. The rearrangement joins TRBV18 to TRBJ2-1, with D hard to call. The CDR3 has 13 residues. CDR1 and CDR2 from the germline V gene are KGHSH and LQKENI. Deletions cut 3 bases from V and 3 bases from J, with 6 bases between. The CDR3 here is CASSPNGYNEQFF. CDR3 coding DNA: TGTGCCAGCTCACCGAACGGCTACAATGAGCAGTTCTTC.

The CDR3: CASSEAQDRVGYTF. The CDR3 DNA is TGTGCCAGCAGTGAAGCGCAGGACAGGGTTGGCTACACCTTC. The chain links TRBV2 to TRBJ1-2; TRBD1 aligns across 8 bases. CDR3 length equals 14 residues. The germline CDR1 and CDR2 sequences are SNHLY and FYNNEI. Trimming cost V 0 bases and J 7 bases; bases outside gene matches: 4.

The DNA of the CDR3 is TGTGCCAGCACCCTCTCGGGATACACTGAAGCTTTCTTT. Translation gives CASTLSGYTEAFF. The gene calls are TRBV12-3 or TRBV12-4 and TRBJ1-1; D gene ambiguous. The CDR3 sequence is 13 residues long. V lost 7 bases, J lost 3 bases, and 12 bases lay in between.

The chain recombines TRBV29-1 with TRBJ2-7; 8 bases line up with TRBD1. CDR3 length: 14 amino acids. The V and J ends lost 5 bases and 2 bases, in that order; junction bases with no gene match: 8. The V gene's germline CDR1 is SQVTM and CDR2 ANQGSEA. CDR3 in DNA: TGCAGCGTTAGGACAGGGTTAGGGCCCTACGAGCAGTACTTC. Protein sequence: CSVRTGLGPYEQYF.

The chain employs TRBV18 and TRBJ2-6; D is unclear. Per germline, CDR1 KGHSH and CDR2 LQKENI. V lost 5 bases and J lost 4, with 15 bases in between. The CDR3 consists of 16 residues. The CDR3 region has the DNA TGTGCCAGCTCAAAAGCCTCAGGCTCCGGGGCCAACGTCCTGACTTTC. Its translation is CASSKASGSGANVLTF.

This chain uses TRBV4-1 with TRBJ2-3; the match to TRBD2 covers 13 bases. The V gene's germline CDR1 is MGHRA and CDR2 YSYEKL. Trimming cost V 0 bases and J 14 bases; bases outside gene matches: 5. The CDR3 runs 14 residues. The CDR3 protein is CASSQETSGGVLYF. As DNA, the CDR3 is TGCGCCAGCAGCCAAGAAACTAGCGGGGGGGTGCTGTATTTT.

The chain combines TRBV14 with TRBJ2-7; D may be TRBD1 (5 bases). CDR1 is SGHDN and CDR2 is FVKESK in the germline V gene. This CDR3 comprises 15 residues. V lost 2 bases, J lost 2 bases, and 13 bases lay in between. The CDR3 is CASSQFGQGAYEQYF. CDR3 DNA sequence: TGTGCCAGCAGCCAATTTGGGCAGGGCGCCTACGAGCAGTACTTC.

This clone was found once. The chain couples TRBV6-1 to TRBJ1-5, with 10 bases fitting TRBD1. Germline CDR1 is MNHNS and CDR2 is SASEGT. The CDR3 loop spans 18 amino acids. V was clipped by 4 bases and J by 6 bases; unmatched bases: 15. The CDR3 protein is CASSARRGQGVITQPQHF. CDR3 coding DNA: TGTGCCAGCAGTGCCAGACGAGGACAGGGGGTCATTACTCAGCCCCAGCATTTT.

The chain employs TRBV6-2 or TRBV6-3 and TRBJ1-6; tentative D call: TRBD1 (5 bases). The CDR3 is 15 amino acids. V was clipped by 5 bases and J by 8 bases, with 16 bases between them. Germline CDR1 reads MNHEY; CDR2 reads SVGEGT. CDR3 DNA: TGTGCCAGCAGTCCCGCTCAGGGAAATTATTCACCCCTCCACTTT. It codes for CASSPAQGNYSPLHF.